This T cell receptor (beta chain) was identified during a study of T cell changes during pregnancy in multiple sclerosis. CDR1 is SGHVS and CDR2 is FNYEAQ in the germline V gene. CDR3 length: 18 residues. V dropped 5 bases and J dropped 0 bases, with 20 bases sitting between them. The method was immunoSEQ multiplex PCR; TCRdb's version includes in-frame clones alone and lacks a portion of them. The sample yields 55,000 to 65,000 clones, approximately 92% seen once. The sequence was collected from a female donor with multiple sclerosis, enrolled in a pregnancy study. The starting material was peripheral blood, obtained in the first trimester of pregnancy. This chain uses TRBV7-6 with TRBJ1-5; a possible D gene is TRBD1 (6 bases). Here the CDR3 DNA reads TGTGCCAGCAGCCCTAAAGCGGGGACATCTTATAGCAATCAGCCCCAGCATTTT. Protein sequence: CASSPKAGTSYSNQPQHF.